One sample yielded the 27 T cell receptor beta chains listed below, sequenced in a study of blood T cell repertoires in COVID-19. Profiled with immunoSEQ multiplex PCR; TCRdb holds only in-frame clones, not every one. The sample lists 150,000 to 200,000 clones; around 83% were seen once. The sample consisted of PBMCs or T cells enriched from blood (not recorded which). The source of these receptors is a woman aged 40 to 50 in a cohort exposed to, infected with or recovered from COVID-19 (not recorded which).

The chain carries TRBV21-1 and TRBJ2-1; TRBD2, the table's D call, lacks a check against the DNA. TRBV21-1 is a documented pseudogene. CDR3 size: 16 residues. The CDR3 spells CASSTRGGGPYNEQFF. DNA for the CDR3: TGTGCCAGCAGCACCCGAGGTGGCGGGCCCTACAATGAGCAGTTCTTC.

The chain combines TRBV5-1 with TRBJ2-7, with a weak D call TRBD1 (6 bases). Germline lookup yields CDR1 SGHRS and CDR2 YFSETQ. V dropped 0 bases and J dropped 4 bases, with 14 bases sitting between them. There are 15 residues in the CDR3. Here the CDR3 DNA reads TGCGCCAGCAGCTTGGCGGCAGGGGTAGGTTACGAGCAGTACTTC. As protein: CASSLAAGVGYEQYF.

This chain joins TRBV13 and TRBJ2-1; 7 nucleotides match TRBD2. The germline CDR1 and CDR2 sequences are PRHDT and FYEKMQ (reference sequence). The CDR3 totals 13 residues. V dropped 4 bases and J dropped 9; count of bases not matched to a gene: 6. The CDR3 bases are TGTGCCAGCAGCTCGTCTAGGGAGGGTGAGCAGTTCTTC. Amino acid sequence: CASSSSREGEQFF.

The CDR3 protein is CASSQDPRAGTEAFF. The CDR3 DNA follows: TGTGCCAGCAGCCAAGATCCTAGGGCGGGGACTGAAGCTTTCTTT. The V call is TRBV4-2, the J call TRBJ1-1, with D uncertain. V gave up 0 bases and J gave up 5 bases, with 13 bases separating them. The germline CDR1 and CDR2 sequences are LGHNA and YNFKEQ. CDR3 length: 15 residues.

The CDR3 sequence is CSVEGPDRWIHF. The CDR3 DNA is TGCAGCGTTGAAGGGCCCGACAGGTGGATCCACTTT. The rearrangement uses TRBV29-1 and TRBJ1-6, with a weak D call TRBD1 (6 bases). CDR3 length: 12 amino acids. Germline V CDR1 and CDR2: SQVTM, ANQGSEA. Trimming shortened V by 1 base and J by 17 bases, and 15 bases separated the two germline ends.

This chain links TRBV6-5 with TRBJ1-2, with 7 bases fitting TRBD1. This CDR3 spans 16 amino acids. Germline CDR1 MNHEY, CDR2 SVGAGI. V lost 4 bases to trimming and J lost 7 bases; unmatched junction nucleotides: 15. The CDR3 coding sequence is TGTGCCAGCAGTTTAGGTTTCGACAGGGTAGTCTCTGGCTACACCTTC. It encodes CASSLGFDRVVSGYTF.

J is TRBJ2-1 and V is TRBV30; 7 bases line up with TRBD2. CDR1 GTSNPN and CDR2 SVGIG come from the germline V gene (reference sequence). The CDR3 is 14 residues long. Losses at the gene ends were 1 base for V and 5 bases for J; bases not matched to a gene: 5. This chain's CDR3 is CAWSDSAGNNEQFF. Here the CDR3 DNA reads TGTGCCTGGAGTGATTCAGCGGGGAACAATGAGCAGTTCTTC.

This clone appeared once. The V gene is TRBV3-1 (or the pseudogene TRBV3-2), the J gene TRBJ1-3; TRBD1 aligns across 7 bases. The CDR3 consists of 17 residues. V gave up 6 bases and J gave up 2 bases; unmatched junction bases: 13. Germline loops: CDR1 LGHDT, CDR2 YNNKEL (reference sequence). CDR3 DNA: TGTGCCAGCAGGCACCGGGACAGATCTTACGCTGGAAACACCATATATTTT. This codes for CASRHRDRSYAGNTIYF.

V usage is TRBV28 and J usage is TRBJ1-2, with 7 bases aligning to TRBD1. V lost 6 bases to trimming and J lost 4 bases; unmatched junction nucleotides: 17. CDR1 MDHEN and CDR2 SYDVKM come from the germline V gene. This CDR3 contains 17 residues. The CDR3 DNA reads TGTGCCAGCAGCCTAAGACAGGGCTATCGTATAGTCTATGGCTACACCTTC. Residues: CASSLRQGYRIVYGYTF.

About this clone: The same CDR3 arises from other DNA sequences in this sample as well. The rearrangement links TRBV28 to TRBJ1-1; 7 bases agree with TRBD1. Trimming removed 5 bases from V and 8 bases from J; junction bases left unmatched: 5. The CDR3 extends over 12 amino acids. The germline V gene encodes CDR1 MDHEN and CDR2 SYDVKM. Written as DNA, the CDR3 is TGTGCCAGCAGTCTACTCAGGGGGGAAGCTTTCTTT. It yields the protein CASSLLRGEAFF.

This chain joins TRBV4-1 and TRBJ1-1; TRBD1 aligns across 7 bases. Germline lookup yields CDR1 MGHRA and CDR2 YSYEKL. After removal of 0 bases from V and 4 bases from J, the junction contained 5 bases not matched to a gene. This CDR3 has 15 residues. CDR3 sequence reads: CASSQDRQGVTEAFF. Here the CDR3 DNA reads TGCGCCAGCAGCCAAGATCGACAGGGAGTCACTGAAGCTTTCTTT.

The chain uses TRBV6-6 and TRBJ1-2; TRBD1 matches at 10 bases. The germline V gene has CDR1 MNHNY and CDR2 SVGAGI (reference sequence). The CDR3 spans 14 residues. Trimming removed 6 bases from V and 7 bases from J; junction bases left unmatched: 8. CDR3 nucleotide sequence: TGTGCCAGCAGCCGGGGACAGGGGATGAGTGGCTACACCTTC. Translated, it gives CASSRGQGMSGYTF.

CDR3 sequence reads: CAISDEVNTEAFF. As DNA, the CDR3 is TGTGCCATCAGTGATGAGGTGAACACTGAAGCTTTCTTT. The chain employs TRBV10-3 and TRBJ1-1; no definite D call. This CDR3 is 13 amino acids long. Trimming shortened V by 3 bases and J by 0 bases, and 5 bases separated the two germline ends. CDR1 and CDR2 from the germline V gene are ENHRY and SYGVKD.

The J gene is TRBJ1-2, the V gene TRBV2; 9 bases are shared with TRBD1. The CDR3 extends over 15 amino acids. Per the germline V gene, CDR1 is SNHLY and CDR2 is FYNNEI. V lost 4 bases to trimming and J lost 7 bases; unmatched junction nucleotides: 10. The CDR3 spells CASSASGTGIIGYTF. In nucleotides, the CDR3 is TGTGCCAGCAGTGCTAGTGGGACAGGGATCATTGGCTACACCTTC.

V is TRBV6-2 or TRBV6-3 and J is TRBJ1-1; tentatively, D is TRBD1 (6 bases). V gave up 2 bases and J gave up 6 bases, with 13 bases separating them. This CDR3 has 14 residues. From germline, CDR1 is MNHEY and CDR2 SVGEGT. CDR3 sequence: CASSYLLGQPEAFF. The CDR3 DNA reads TGTGCCAGCAGTTACCTCCTGGGACAACCTGAAGCTTTCTTT.

The DNA for the CDR3 is TGTGCCAGTAGTCGGGGAACGTCCTACAATGAGCAGTTCTTC. Its translation: CASSRGTSYNEQFF. This chain links TRBV19 with TRBJ2-1; D perhaps matches TRBD2 (5 bases). The CDR3 runs to 14 residues. V gave up 5 bases and J gave up 1 base, with 9 bases separating them. The V gene's germline CDR1 is LNHDA and CDR2 SQIVND (reference sequence).

This clone was detected once. This chain joins TRBV21-1 and TRBJ1-1. TRBV21-1 represents a pseudogene. The CDR3 totals 15 residues. The CDR3 sequence: CASSKVDSQNTEAFF. CDR3 in DNA: TGTGCCAGCAGCAAAGTGGACTCCCAGAACACTGAAGCTTTCTTT.

This clone was picked up a small number of times. This sequence joins TRBV11-2 and TRBJ2-5, with a weak D call TRBD1 (7 bases). Per the germline V gene, CDR1 is SGHAT and CDR2 is FQNNGV. The CDR3 spans 14 residues. The V and J ends lost 5 bases and 2 bases respectively, with 12 bases between them. The CDR3 DNA sequence: TGTGCCAGCAGCGCGGGGACAGCTCAAGAGACCCAGTACTTC. Its protein is CASSAGTAQETQYF.

The rearrangement links TRBV29-1 to TRBJ2-3; tentative D call: TRBD2 (6 bases). Trimming took 0 bases from V and 4 from J, leaving 20 bases between them. CDR1 is SQVTM, CDR2 ANQGSEA, per germline. The CDR3 consists of 17 residues. The CDR3 loop is CSVEDGGQVGSSDTQYF. The CDR3, as DNA: TGCAGCGTTGAAGATGGAGGCCAAGTCGGGAGCTCAGATACGCAGTATTTT.

This clone was recorded once. V usage is TRBV29-1 and J usage is TRBJ2-1, with unresolved D. The CDR3 is 15 residues long. Trimming left V 1 base short and J 8 bases short, with 18 bases between. Germline V gene data show CDR1 as SQVTM and CDR2 as ANQGSEA. DNA of the CDR3: TGCAGCGTTGAAGGGAGCGCCCACCGGTACGATGAGCAGTTCTTC. Protein: CSVEGSAHRYDEQFF.

The chain carries TRBV24-1 and TRBJ2-3; 10 bases line up with TRBD2. The V gene's germline CDR1 is KGHDR and CDR2 SFDVKD. This CDR3 spans 15 amino acids. V gave up 8 bases and J gave up 2 bases; unmatched junction bases: 6. CDR3 DNA sequence: TGTGCCACCATAAGCGGGAGGGCCCACACAGATACGCAGTATTTT. Translated: CATISGRAHTDTQYF.

This chain uses TRBV6-5 with TRBJ1-5; D is unresolved. Germline CDR1 MNHEY, CDR2 SVGAGI. V lost 3 bases and J lost 6, with 9 bases in between. The CDR3 contains 13 residues. Here the CDR3 DNA reads TGTGCCAGCAGTTATCGCCCAGGTCAGCCCCAGCATTTT. It specifies CASSYRPGQPQHF.

The rearrangement uses TRBV5-5 and TRBJ1-4; 9 bases align to TRBD1. Germline values: CDR1 SGHKS, CDR2 YYEKEE (reference sequence). The CDR3 covers 14 residues. J lost 8 bases, V lost 0 bases, and 2 bases had no gene match. CDR3 DNA: TGTGCCAGCAGCTTGGGGACAGGGGCCGAAAAACTGTTTTTT. It translates to CASSLGTGAEKLFF.

To note about this clone: The CDR3 end shows no conserved phenylalanine or tryptophan, and so a read error is likely. The limits of the CDR3 on the DNA are not certain, so only TCRdb's listed CDR3 is given. The chain recombines TRBV13 with TRBJ2-4; the DNA was not used to check the table's D call, TRBD1. With termini counted, the CDR3 has 13 amino acids. CDR1 and CDR2 (germline): PRHDT, FYEKMQ (reference sequence). CDR3: CASSSRPGDRHSS.

The chain employs TRBV7-2 and TRBJ2-3; possibly TRBD2 for D (7 bases). The CDR3 spans 17 residues. Trimming cost V 6 bases and J 2 bases, with 21 bases left between them. Germline V gene data show CDR1 as SGHTA and CDR2 as FQGNSA. The DNA of the CDR3 is TGTGCCAGCAGGAGCAGAAGGGGGGAGGGAAACACAGATACGCAGTATTTT. It codes for CASRSRRGEGNTDTQYF.

This chain links TRBV27 with TRBJ2-1, with D hard to call. Germline V CDR1 and CDR2: MNHEY, SMNVEV (reference sequence). CDR3 length: 14 amino acids. The ends were cut back, 4 bases at V and 3 bases at J, with 10 bases in the middle. The CDR3 spells CASSSFGFYNEQFF. CDR3 DNA: TGTGCCAGCAGTTCCTTCGGGTTCTACAATGAGCAGTTCTTC.

CDR3 protein: CASSGLQGLNSPLHF. In DNA, the CDR3 is TGTGCCAGCAGCGGATTACAGGGGCTTAATTCACCCCTCCACTTT. This rearrangement joins TRBV9 to TRBJ1-6; 7 bases line up with TRBD1. The trim removed 3 bases at V and 6 bases at J, leaving 6 bases unmatched. Germline assignment: CDR1 SGDLS and CDR2 YYNGEE. The CDR3 is made up of 15 amino acids.